Given below is one T cell receptor (beta chain) in context. Trimming removed 1 base at V and 0 bases at J, with 4 bases between. The germline CDR1 and CDR2 sequences are SEHNR and FQNEAQ (reference sequence). CDR3 length: 14 residues. The data originate from a study of cytomegalovirus exposure and HLA in healthy donors. The PCR employed 60 Vbeta primers together with 13 Jbeta primers. The table came from immunoSEQ multiplex PCR; TCRdb's copy has only in-frame clones and leaves some out. This sample has around 99,000 clones, with roughly 80% found just once. The sequence came from a man aged 25-40 years in good health and CMV-seronegative. Sequencing was performed on PBMCs. The J gene is TRBJ1-3, the V gene TRBV7-9, with D unclear. CDR3: CASSLVISGNTIYF. CDR3 sequence (DNA): TGTGCCAGCAGCTTAGTCATCTCTGGAAACACCATATATTTT.